Below, one T cell receptor beta chain is given with its context. This record belongs to a study of blood T cell repertoires in COVID-19. Across the whole study: Acute and convalescent COVID-19 specimens originated in the United States, Italy and Spain. In each case, the material was cDNA or gDNA derived from T cells, B-cell-depleted T cells, or PBMCs.

Per the authors' pipeline: How many nucleated cells were present was estimated from reference gene primer amplification. The assay was immunoSEQ multiplex PCR, and TCRdb's table has in-frame clones only and misses some. That table supplies the V and J calls and clone size; D and trimming were determined from the DNA. The sample carries about 42,000 clones, 70% to 80% recorded once. The receptor was isolated from a woman in her seventies with acute or convalescent COVID-19. What was sequenced was peripheral blood.

This CDR3 is CASSLLSYSYNEQFF. The CDR3 coding sequence is TGCGCCAGCAGCCTCCTATCCTACTCCTACAATGAGCAGTTCTTC. The rearrangement links TRBV5-1 to TRBJ2-1, with no clear D. Germline V gives CDR1 SGHRS, CDR2 YFSETQ. This CDR3 is 15 amino acids long. The V gene lost 4 bases and the J gene lost 0 bases, with 11 bases spanning the gap.